This T cell receptor beta chain was recorded in a study of molecular identifiers for immune sequencing clone quantification (dated by TCRdb to the late 2010s). With regard to the full study: For a replicate experiment, RNA from around 20,000 or 100,000 naive CD8 T cells was divided into five aliquots, and four of the five aliquots were sequenced. CD8 T cells were used in a methods study to benchmark molecular-identifier clustering-based TCR repertoire sequencing (MIDCIRS) and TCR RNA copy counting. Overall study outcomes, separate from this receptor: The sizes of highly expanded clones could end up underestimated when identical TCR molecules share a barcode. A single cell's worth of spiked-in Jurkat TCR RNA was reported detectable even among one million naive CD8 T cells. When barcode sub-clustering was not used, chimeric consensus sequences inflated TCR diversity, with chimeras reaching as high as 47%. Clones above 20 RNA copies held over 99% of molecules in CMV-specific effector cells but under 1% in naive cells. Modeling indicated approximately 3.1 TCR RNA copies recovered per cell, compared with about 9.4 by digital PCR, which implies a capture efficiency of around 30%. Naive libraries contained spiked-in Jurkat TCR RNA (approximately ten copies' worth), which is not part of the donor repertoire.

Libraries of naive CD8 T cells were generated from about 21,000 to 970,000 sorted cells, with 10%, 30% or 50% of the purified RNA used. On a BD FACSAria II, naive CD8 T cells were FACS-sorted as CD8+CD4-CCR7+CD45RA+ and collected into RLT Plus buffer. Nine to eleven TCR copies' worth of Jurkat RNA were spiked into roughly 19,000-1,000,000 naive CD8 T cell samples to test detection sensitivity. Enrichment of CD8 T cells was performed with RosetteSep CD8+ T Cell Enrichment Cocktail and Ficoll-Paque, after which ACK red cell lysis was carried out. This clonotype appeared many times. This receptor's antigen is unknown. Qualities for individual bases were not recorded, and no much larger clone is one base off. Receptors were amplified or captured by PCR. TCRdb shows the sequencer as Illumina HiSeq 4000. Bulk TCR libraries were made following a previously described method, with the TCR primers given in Table S5. Purification of total RNA was performed with the Qiagen AllPrep DNA/RNA kit. Before analysis, reads from multiple sequencing runs of one library were combined. For the original study's pipeline: Reads were retained only if their TCR constant sequence matched exactly, and those retained reads were trimmed to 150 nt and grouped according to their 12-nt molecular barcodes. Reads in each barcode group were sub-clustered using a 15% Levenshtein threshold, and a quality-weighted consensus sequence was built for each RNA molecule. Non-functional sequences were filtered out, along with any lower-count sequence sitting one edit away from another sequence. Barcode sub-clusters with fewer than 20% of the maximum read count were removed, based on fitting two negative binomial distributions. The public reads were quality trimmed at Q25 with fastp and then assembled into clones with MiXCR by TCRdb, keeping productive beta chains. Records with the same CDR3 protein are collapsed into one entry carrying the most frequent genes and DNA. TCRdb assigned the V and J calls; the authors' analysis was not used. The sample has under 600,000 distinct CDR3 sequences on record, 20% to 25% of them singletons. Of the sample, roughly 0.81% is held by the ten largest clones.

From its cysteine to its phenylalanine, the CDR3 spans 14 amino acids. Only the CDR3 region is kept as DNA, spanning 42 bases read in frame from base 1. CDR1 and CDR2 are drawn from the germline V gene (reference sequence): PRHDT, FYEKMQ. The germline ends are 7 bases apart after V is trimmed by 1 base and J by 1 base. The sequence was collected from a human donor in good health. Some libraries in this study had Jurkat cell RNA spiked in. The rearranged segments are TRBV13 and TRBJ1-1; a tentative D match to TRBD1 spans 5 bases. Sequencing was carried out using naive CD8+ T cells from blood, with Jurkat cell RNA spiked in. The cell subset or site label of this sample denotes: FACS-sorted CD8+CD4-CCR7+CD45RA+ naive T cells. The CDR3: CASSLDTGNTEAFF. The nucleotide sequence is TGTGCCAGCAGCTTAGACACAGGGAACACTGAAGCTTTCTTT.